This T cell receptor (beta chain) was retrieved from a study of graft-versus-host responses after intestinal transplantation. As for the study in general: Transplants were multivisceral, liver-intestinal, or isolated intestinal.

Per the germline V gene, CDR1 is MGHDK and CDR2 is SYGVNS. V was shortened by 1 base and J by 3 bases, with 12 bases between the two germline ends. There are 15 residues in the CDR3. General study findings and limits: GvH clones were identified in recipient marrow, with some first appearing in ileum or blood. The study found high graft-versus-host to host-versus-graft clonal ratios in allografts of patients with graft-donor T cell macrochimerism.

Profiled with immunoSEQ multiplex PCR; TCRdb holds only in-frame clones, not every one. The profile shows about 19,000 clones, around 79% of them singletons. Note on this clone: Antigen unknown.

V is TRBV25-1 and J is TRBJ1-1; a weak D match, TRBD1 (5 bases). The receptor's source is a human patient who received an intestinal transplant, so some T cells may come from the graft donor. The sequences come from PBMCs, collected 14 days after transplant. CDR3 DNA sequence: TGTGCCAGCAGTGAATTTTTGACAGATGACACTGAAGCTTTCTTT. Protein: CASSEFLTDDTEAFF.